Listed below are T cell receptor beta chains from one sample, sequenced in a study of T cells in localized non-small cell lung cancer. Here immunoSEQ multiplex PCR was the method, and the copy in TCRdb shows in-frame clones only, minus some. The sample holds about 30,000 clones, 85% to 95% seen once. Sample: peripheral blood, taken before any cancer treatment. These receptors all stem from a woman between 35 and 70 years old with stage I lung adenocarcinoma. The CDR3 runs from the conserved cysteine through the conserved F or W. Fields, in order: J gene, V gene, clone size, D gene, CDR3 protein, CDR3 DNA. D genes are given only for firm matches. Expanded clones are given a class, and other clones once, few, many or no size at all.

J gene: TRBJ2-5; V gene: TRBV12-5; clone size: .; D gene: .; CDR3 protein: CASGFRGGETQYF; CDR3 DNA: TGTGCTAGTGGTTTCCGGGGAGGAGAGACCCAGTACTTC
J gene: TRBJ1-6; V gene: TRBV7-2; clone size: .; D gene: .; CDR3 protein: CASSLYRVSYNSPLHF; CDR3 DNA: TGTGCCAGCAGCTTATACCGTGTGTCCTATAATTCACCCCTCCACTTT
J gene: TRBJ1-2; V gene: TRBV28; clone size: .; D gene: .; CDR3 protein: CASRQTHYGYTF; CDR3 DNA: TGTGCCAGCAGACAGACCCACTATGGCTACACCTTC
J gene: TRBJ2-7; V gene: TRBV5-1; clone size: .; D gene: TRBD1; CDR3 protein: CASSPSDRRYEQYF; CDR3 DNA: TGCGCCAGCAGCCCATCGGACAGGCGCTACGAGCAGTACTTC
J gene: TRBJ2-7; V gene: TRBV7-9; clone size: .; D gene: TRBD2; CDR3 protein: CASSSRGGGYEQYF; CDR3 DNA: TGTGCCAGCAGCTCACGTGGGGGGGGCTACGAGCAGTACTTC
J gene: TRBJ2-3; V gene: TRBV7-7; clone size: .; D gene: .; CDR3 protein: CASSFSGGPDTQYF; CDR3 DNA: TGTGCCAGCAGCTTCTCGGGGGGCCCAGATACGCAGTATTTT
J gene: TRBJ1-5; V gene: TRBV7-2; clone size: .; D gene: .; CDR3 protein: CASSPTGVGNQPQHF; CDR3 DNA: TGTGCCAGCAGCCCCACCGGAGTCGGCAATCAGCCCCAGCATTTT
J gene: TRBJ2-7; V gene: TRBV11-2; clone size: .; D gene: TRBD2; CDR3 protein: CASSSQGTSGEQYF; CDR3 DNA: TGTGCCAGCAGCTCACAGGGGACTAGCGGCGAGCAGTACTTC
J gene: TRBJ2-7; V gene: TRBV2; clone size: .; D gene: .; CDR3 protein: CASSVVYKTYEQYF; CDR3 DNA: TGTGCCAGCAGTGTAGTCTATAAAACCTACGAGCAGTACTTC
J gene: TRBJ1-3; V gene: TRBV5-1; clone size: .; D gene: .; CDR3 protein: CASSHDLWSSGNTIYF; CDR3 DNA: TGCGCCAGCAGTCATGATCTATGGAGCTCTGGAAACACCATATATTTT
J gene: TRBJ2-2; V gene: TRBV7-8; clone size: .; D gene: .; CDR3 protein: CASSHGGRGTGELFF; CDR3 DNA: TGTGCCAGCAGCCATGGGGGGCGCGGCACCGGGGAGCTGTTTTTT
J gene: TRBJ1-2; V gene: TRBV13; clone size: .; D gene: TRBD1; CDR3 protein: CASSTGGGEPNYGYTF; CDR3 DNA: TGTGCCAGCAGCACAGGGGGCGGGGAACCTAACTATGGCTACACCTTC
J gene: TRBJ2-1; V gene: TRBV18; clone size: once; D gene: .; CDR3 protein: CASSPPNRVGEQFF; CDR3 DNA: TGTGCCAGCTCACCACCTAACAGGGTGGGGGAGCAGTTCTTC
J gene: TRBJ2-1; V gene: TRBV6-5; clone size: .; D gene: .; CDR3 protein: CASRQTSRNEQFF; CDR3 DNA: TGTGCCAGCAGACAGACTAGTAGGAATGAGCAGTTCTTC